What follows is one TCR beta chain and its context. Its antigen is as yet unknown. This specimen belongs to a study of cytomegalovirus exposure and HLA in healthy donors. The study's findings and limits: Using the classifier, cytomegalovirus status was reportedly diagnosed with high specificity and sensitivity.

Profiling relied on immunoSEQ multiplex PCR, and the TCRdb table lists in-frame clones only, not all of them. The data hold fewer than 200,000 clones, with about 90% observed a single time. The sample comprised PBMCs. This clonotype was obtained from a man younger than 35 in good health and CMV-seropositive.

CDR3 DNA sequence: TGTGCCAGCAGTACGACAGGGGGGATGGCTGAAGCTTTCTTT. Amino acid sequence: CASSTTGGMAEAFF. The gene calls are TRBV28 and TRBJ1-1, with 9 bases lining up with TRBD1. V shed 5 bases, J shed 6 bases, and the junction held 7 bases outside the gene matches. CDR1 and CDR2 (germline): MDHEN, SYDVKM. The CDR3 spans 14 residues.